This T cell receptor (beta chain) was identified during a study of T cells in Graves' hyperthyroidism and ophthalmopathy. Germline CDR1 and CDR2: SGHRS and YFSETQ. The CDR3 runs 16 residues. Trimming cost V 0 bases and J 2 bases, with 12 bases left between them. Using RNA transcripts as the source, TCR beta CDR3 regions were amplified. In the first-round RT-PCR of the TCR CDR3, the HTBI primer set was used. TCRdb used MiXCR to reprocess the multiplex PCR reads, holding one entry per CDR3 protein. The top ten hold less than 40% of the sample, which has about 760,000 distinct CDR3 sequences, around 40% seen once. These patients, aged 18 to 65, had recently diagnosed hyperthyroidism lasting under 2 months. The authors took PBMCs from 10 ml fresh peripheral blood. This clonotype appeared a few times.

The J gene is TRBJ1-3, the V gene TRBV5-1; D unclear. The sequence came from a woman in her thirties or forties with Graves' hyperthyroidism. The sequencing input was blood. CDR3 region: CASSLVPGVTGNTIYF. Written as DNA, the CDR3 is TGCGCCAGCAGCTTGGTACCCGGCGTAACTGGAAACACCATATATTTT. Variable domain in full (rest from reference TRBV5-1 and TRBJ1-3): KAGVTQTPRYLIKTRGQQVTLSCSPISGHRSVSWYQQTPGQGLQFLFEYFSETQRNKGNFPGRFSGRQFSNSRSEMNVSTLELGDSALYLCASSLVPGVTGNTIYFGEGSWLTVV.